The clone carrying this TCR beta chain appeared a few times. The target antigen is unknown. The draw of peripheral blood yielded ten milliliters from each donor. This sample is drawn from a study of blood T cells in healthy people across ages. Findings and caveats of the study: Since the PBMCs were unsorted, naive and antigen-experienced cells could not be conclusively compared. There were more naive CD4+ cells and higher diversity in long-lived donors than in aged donors.

Using a J-beta primer mix together with a sample-barcoded 5' primer, a second PCR was run for about 7 to 12 cycles. TCRdb re-analysed the 5' RACE reads in MiXCR, keeping a single row per CDR3 protein. The sample lists 1.5 million to 2 million distinct CDR3 sequences; approximately 30% were seen once. There are 17 residues in the CDR3. V shed 7 bases and J shed 3 bases, with 22 bases lying between them. From germline, CDR1 is MNHEY and CDR2 SMNVEV (reference sequence). The chain has TRBV27 and TRBJ2-1, with D possibly TRBD1 on 5 matching bases. This TCR derives from a woman in her thirties in good health. The sequenced sample was blood. DNA for the CDR3: TGTGCCAGCACCCGGACATCCACGGCGACCAACTACAATGAGCAGTTCTTC. It translates to CASTRTSTATNYNEQFF.